The clone carrying this T cell receptor (beta chain) was observed a handful of times. Antigen specificity is unknown. After approximately 6 days with irradiated graft donor PBMCs, CFSE-labeled recipient PBMCs were FACS-sorted. The data stem from a study of Tregs in tolerant kidney transplant recipients. The overall study: The nonmyeloablative bone marrow transplants came from related graft donors, with transient mixed chimerism. Study results and limitations: Antigen-driven expansion was suggested because donor-specific Tregs expanded more than all Tregs in tolerant patients. Changing PCR primers prevented nucleotide comparison between some patients' samples. Activated donor B cell expansion appeared to reveal the most relevant donor-specific TCRbeta repertoire.

CDR3 length: 14 residues. Trimming cost V 4 bases and J 6 bases, with 16 bases left between them. In germline, CDR1 is MNHNY, CDR2 SVGAGI (reference sequence). TCRdb's table, derived via immunoSEQ multiplex PCR, lists solely in-frame clones and lacks some. The sample has about 8,300 clones; 34% are singletons. V gene TRBV6-6 combines with J gene TRBJ2-7; a possible D gene is TRBD2 (6 bases). Sequencing used CD8+ T cells from blood cultured with allogeneic cells, obtained before the transplant. This clonotype was obtained from a human patient who received a combined kidney and bone marrow transplant. CDR3 coding DNA: TGTGCCAGCAGTTGGGTGGGGACTGGGGGCGAGCAGTACTTC. Translated, it gives CASSWVGTGGEQYF.